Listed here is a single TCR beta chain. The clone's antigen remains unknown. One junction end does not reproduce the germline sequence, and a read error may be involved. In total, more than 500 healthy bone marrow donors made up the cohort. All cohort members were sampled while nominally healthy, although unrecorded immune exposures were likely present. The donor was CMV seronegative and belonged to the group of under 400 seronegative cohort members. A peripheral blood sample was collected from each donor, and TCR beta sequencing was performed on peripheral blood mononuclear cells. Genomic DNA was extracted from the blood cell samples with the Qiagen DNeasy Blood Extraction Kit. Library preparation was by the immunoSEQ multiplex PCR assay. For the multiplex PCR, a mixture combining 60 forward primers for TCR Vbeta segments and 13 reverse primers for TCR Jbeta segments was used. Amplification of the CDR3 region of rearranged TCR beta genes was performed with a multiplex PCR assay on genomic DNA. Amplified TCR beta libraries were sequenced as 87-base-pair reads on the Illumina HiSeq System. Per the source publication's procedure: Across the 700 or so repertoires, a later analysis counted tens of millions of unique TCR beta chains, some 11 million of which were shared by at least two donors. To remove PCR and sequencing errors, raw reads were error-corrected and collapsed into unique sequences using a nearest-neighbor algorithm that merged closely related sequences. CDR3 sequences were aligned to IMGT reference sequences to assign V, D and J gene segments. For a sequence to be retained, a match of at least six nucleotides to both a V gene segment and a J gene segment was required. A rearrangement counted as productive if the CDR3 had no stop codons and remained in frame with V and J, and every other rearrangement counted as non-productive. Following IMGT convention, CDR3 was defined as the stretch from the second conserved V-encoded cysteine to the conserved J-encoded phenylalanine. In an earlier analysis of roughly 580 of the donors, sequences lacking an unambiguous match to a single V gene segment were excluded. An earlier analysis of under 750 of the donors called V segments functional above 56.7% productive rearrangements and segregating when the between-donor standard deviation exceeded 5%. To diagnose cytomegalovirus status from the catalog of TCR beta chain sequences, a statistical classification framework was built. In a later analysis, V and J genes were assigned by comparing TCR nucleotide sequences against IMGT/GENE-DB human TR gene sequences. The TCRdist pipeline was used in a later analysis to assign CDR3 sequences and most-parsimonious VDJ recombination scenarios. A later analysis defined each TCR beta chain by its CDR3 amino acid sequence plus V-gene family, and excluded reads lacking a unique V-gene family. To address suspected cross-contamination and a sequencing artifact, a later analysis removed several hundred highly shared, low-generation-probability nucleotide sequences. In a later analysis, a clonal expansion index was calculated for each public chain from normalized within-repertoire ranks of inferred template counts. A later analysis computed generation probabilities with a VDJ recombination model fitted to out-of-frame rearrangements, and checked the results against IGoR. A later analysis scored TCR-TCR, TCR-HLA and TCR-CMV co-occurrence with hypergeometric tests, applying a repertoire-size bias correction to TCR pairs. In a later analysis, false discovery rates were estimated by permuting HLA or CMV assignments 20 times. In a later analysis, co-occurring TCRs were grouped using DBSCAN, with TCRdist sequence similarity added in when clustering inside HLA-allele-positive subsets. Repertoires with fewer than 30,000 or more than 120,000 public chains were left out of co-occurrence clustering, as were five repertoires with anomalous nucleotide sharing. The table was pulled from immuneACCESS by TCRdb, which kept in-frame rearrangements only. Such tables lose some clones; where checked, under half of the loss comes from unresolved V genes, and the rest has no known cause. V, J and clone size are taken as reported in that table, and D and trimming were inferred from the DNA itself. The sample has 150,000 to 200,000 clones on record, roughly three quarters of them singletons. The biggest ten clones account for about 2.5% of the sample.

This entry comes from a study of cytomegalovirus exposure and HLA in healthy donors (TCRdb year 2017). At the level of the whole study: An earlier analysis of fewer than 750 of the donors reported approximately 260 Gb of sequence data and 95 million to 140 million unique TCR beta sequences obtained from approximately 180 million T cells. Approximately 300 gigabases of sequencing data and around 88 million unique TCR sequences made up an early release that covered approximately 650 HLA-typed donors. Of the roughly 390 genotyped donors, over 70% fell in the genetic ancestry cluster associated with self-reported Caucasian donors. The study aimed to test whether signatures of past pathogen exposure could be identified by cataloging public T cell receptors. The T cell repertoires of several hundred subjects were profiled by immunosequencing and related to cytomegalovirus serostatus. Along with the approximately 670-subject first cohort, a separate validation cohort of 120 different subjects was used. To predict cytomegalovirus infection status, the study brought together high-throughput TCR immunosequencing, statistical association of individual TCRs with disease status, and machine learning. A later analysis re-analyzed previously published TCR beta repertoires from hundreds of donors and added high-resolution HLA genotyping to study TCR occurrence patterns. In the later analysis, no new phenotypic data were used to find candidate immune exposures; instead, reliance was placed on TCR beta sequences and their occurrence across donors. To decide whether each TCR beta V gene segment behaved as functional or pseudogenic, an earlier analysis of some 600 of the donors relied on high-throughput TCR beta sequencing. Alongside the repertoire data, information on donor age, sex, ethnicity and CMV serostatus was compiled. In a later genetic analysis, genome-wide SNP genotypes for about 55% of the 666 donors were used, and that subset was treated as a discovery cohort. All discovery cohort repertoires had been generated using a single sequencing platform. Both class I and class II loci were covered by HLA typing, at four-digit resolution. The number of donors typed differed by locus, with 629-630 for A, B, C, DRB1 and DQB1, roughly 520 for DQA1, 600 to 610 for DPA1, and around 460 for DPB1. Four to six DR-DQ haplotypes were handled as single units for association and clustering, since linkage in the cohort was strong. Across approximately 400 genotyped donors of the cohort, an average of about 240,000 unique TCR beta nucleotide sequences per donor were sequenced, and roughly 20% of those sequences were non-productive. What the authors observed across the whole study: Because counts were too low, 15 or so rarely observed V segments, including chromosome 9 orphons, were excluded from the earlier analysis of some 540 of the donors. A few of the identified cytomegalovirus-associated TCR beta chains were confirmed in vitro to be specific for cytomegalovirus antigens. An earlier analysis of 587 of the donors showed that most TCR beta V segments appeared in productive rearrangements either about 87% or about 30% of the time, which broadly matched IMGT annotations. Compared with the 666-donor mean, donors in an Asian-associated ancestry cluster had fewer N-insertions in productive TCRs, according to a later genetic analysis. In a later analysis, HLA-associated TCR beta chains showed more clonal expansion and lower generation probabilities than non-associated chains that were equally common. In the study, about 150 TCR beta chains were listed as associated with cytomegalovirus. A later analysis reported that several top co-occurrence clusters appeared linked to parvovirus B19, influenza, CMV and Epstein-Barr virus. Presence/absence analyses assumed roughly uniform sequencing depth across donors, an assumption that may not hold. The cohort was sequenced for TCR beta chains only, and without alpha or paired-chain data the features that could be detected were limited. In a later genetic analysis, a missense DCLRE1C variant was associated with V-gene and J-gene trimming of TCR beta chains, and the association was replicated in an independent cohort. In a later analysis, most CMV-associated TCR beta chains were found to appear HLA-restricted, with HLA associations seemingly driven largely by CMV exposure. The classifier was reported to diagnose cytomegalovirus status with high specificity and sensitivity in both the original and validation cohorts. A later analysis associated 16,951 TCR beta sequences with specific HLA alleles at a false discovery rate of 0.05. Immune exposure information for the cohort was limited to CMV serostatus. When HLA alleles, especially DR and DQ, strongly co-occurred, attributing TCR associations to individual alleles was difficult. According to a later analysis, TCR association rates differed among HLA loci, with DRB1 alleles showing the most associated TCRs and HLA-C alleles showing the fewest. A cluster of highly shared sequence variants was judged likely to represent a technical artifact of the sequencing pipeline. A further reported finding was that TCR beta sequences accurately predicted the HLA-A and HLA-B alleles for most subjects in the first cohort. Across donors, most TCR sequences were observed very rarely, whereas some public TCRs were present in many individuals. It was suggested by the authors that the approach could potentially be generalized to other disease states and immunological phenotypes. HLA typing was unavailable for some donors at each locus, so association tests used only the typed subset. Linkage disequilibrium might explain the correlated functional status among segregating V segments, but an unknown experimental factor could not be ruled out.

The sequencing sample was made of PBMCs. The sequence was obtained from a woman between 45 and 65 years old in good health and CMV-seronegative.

The CDR3 loop reads CSSSSNSGGARETQYF. The DNA is TGTTCCAGCAGCTCCAACTCCGGGGGGGCCCGAGAGACCCAGTACTTC. The chain uses TRBV7-9 and TRBJ2-5, and TRBD2 matches 8 of the central bases. CDR1 and CDR2 are read off the germline V gene (reference sequence) as SEHNR and FQNEAQ. The CDR3 contains 16 residues, cysteine and phenylalanine counted. The CDR3 DNA has 48 bases and is translated from base 1.